One and the same sample provided the 20 T cell receptor beta chains below, sequenced in a study of graft-versus-host responses after intestinal transplantation. Method: immunoSEQ multiplex PCR; TCRdb's copy keeps in-frame clones and lacks some. The table shows 35,000 to 45,000 clones, with approximately 96% occurring only once. This specimen consisted of PBMCs, obtained 16 days after intestinal transplant. These receptors originate from a human patient who received an intestinal transplant, so some T cells may come from the graft donor.

V is TRBV7-3 and J is TRBJ2-1, with D uncertain. The CDR3 is 16 amino acids. Trimming took off 0 bases at V and 4 bases at J, with 13 bases between the two ends. CDR1 SGHTA and CDR2 FQGTGA come from the germline V gene. In DNA, the CDR3 is TGTGCCAGCAGCTTAACGGGCCAAGGCCCATACAATGAGCAGTTCTTC. As protein: CASSLTGQGPYNEQFF.

The chain employs TRBV19 and TRBJ2-1; D not resolved. This CDR3 comprises 14 residues. CDR1 and CDR2 from the germline V gene are LNHDA and SQIVND (reference sequence). Trimming cost V 0 bases and J 7 bases, with 10 bases left between them. CDR3 region: CASSIDRWRNEQFF. CDR3 in DNA: TGTGCCAGTAGTATAGATCGGTGGCGTAATGAGCAGTTCTTC. Full variable domain (missing parts from reference TRBV19 and TRBJ2-1): DGGITQSPKYLFRKEGQNVTLSCEQNLNHDAMYWYRQDPGQGLRLIYYSQIVNDFQKGDIAEGYSVSREKKESFPLTVTSAQKNPTAFYLCASSIDRWRNEQFFGPGTRLTVL.

This clone was seen a single time. CDR3 coding DNA: TGTGCCAGCTCGCGGGAACAGGGGGCGCTGGGCGAGCAGTACTTC. It yields the protein CASSREQGALGEQYF. The chain employs TRBV18 and TRBJ2-5; 9 nucleotides match TRBD1. The end of the DNA fits TRBJ2-7 better, so the J call may be wrong. This CDR3 region has 15 residues. Germline V gene lookup returns CDR1 KGHSH and CDR2 LQKENI.

J is TRBJ1-2 and V is TRBV15, with 7 bases matching TRBD1. V was pared by 6 bases and J by 2 bases, with 9 bases of the junction left unmatched. Looked up from germline, CDR1 is LNHNV and CDR2 is YYDKDF (reference sequence). This CDR3 contains 15 residues. This CDR3 reads CATRATGESNYGYTF. The DNA for the CDR3 is TGTGCCACCAGAGCCACAGGGGAATCCAACTATGGCTACACCTTC.

The chain has TRBV9 and TRBJ2-3, with a possible D match to TRBD1 (6 bases). The CDR3 is 16 amino acids. The ends were cut back, 0 bases at V and 1 base at J, with 12 bases in the middle. The germline CDR1 and CDR2 sequences are SGDLS and YYNGEE. The CDR3 is CASSVAGAAGTDTQYF. The CDR3 coding sequence is TGTGCCAGCAGCGTAGCAGGGGCCGCGGGCACAGATACGCAGTATTTT.

The chain has TRBV28 and TRBJ1-5; 8 nucleotides line up with TRBD1. The junction had 10 bases not matched to a gene; V was cut back by 8 bases and J by 7 bases. The germline V gene has CDR1 MDHEN and CDR2 SYDVKM. The CDR3 spans 14 residues. The CDR3 coding sequence is TGTGCCAGCCAATCGGACAGGGCAAGACAGCCCCAGCATTTT. Its translation is CASQSDRARQPQHF.

This clone is a singleton in its sample. The chain links TRBV28 to TRBJ2-7; D ambiguous. CDR3 length: 14 residues. Trimming stripped 2 bases from V and 2 bases from J, with 10 bases between. The germline V gene encodes CDR1 MDHEN and CDR2 SYDVKM. CDR3 nucleotide sequence: TGTGCCAGCAGTTTAACAGAAGATGCCTACGAGCAGTACTTC. This sequence encodes CASSLTEDAYEQYF. Filled out from reference TRBV28 and TRBJ2-7, the complete variable domain reads DVKVTQSSRYLVKRTGEKVFLECVQDMDHENMFWYRQDPGLGLRLIYFSYDVKMKEKGDIPEGYSVSREKKERFSLILESASTNQTSMYLCASSLTEDAYEQYFGPGTRLTVT.

This chain joins TRBV5-1 and TRBJ2-2, with 9 positions matching TRBD2. Germline CDR1 and CDR2: SGHRS and YFSETQ. The trim removed 3 bases at V and 0 bases at J, leaving 3 bases unmatched. CDR3 size: 16 residues. CDR3 amino acids: CASSSLAGANTGELFF. The CDR3 nucleotides read TGCGCCAGCAGCTCACTAGCGGGTGCGAACACCGGGGAGCTGTTTTTT.

This chain joins TRBV11-2 and TRBJ2-7, with 8 bases identical to TRBD1. Germline V gene sequence: CDR1 SGHAT, CDR2 FQNNGV. V lost 0 bases and J lost 3; bases outside the gene matches: 4. The CDR3 runs 15 residues. The CDR3 protein is CASSLDPGQGYEQYF. Here the CDR3 DNA reads TGTGCCAGCAGCTTAGATCCAGGACAGGGCTACGAGCAGTACTTC.

The V gene is TRBV2, the J gene TRBJ2-1, with D possibly matching TRBD1 (5 bases). The CDR3 contains 11 residues. Looked up from germline, CDR1 is SNHLY and CDR2 is FYNNEI. V lost 8 bases and J lost 8, with 10 bases in between. CDR3 in amino acids: CASLIGDEQFF. The CDR3, as DNA: TGTGCCAGCCTCATAGGGGATGAGCAGTTCTTC. Using reference TRBV2 and TRBJ2-1 for the parts outside the CDR3, the full variable domain is EPEVTQTPSHQVTQMGQEVILRCVPISNHLYFYWYRQILGQKVEFLVSFYNNEISEKSEIFDDQFSVERPDGSNFTLKIRSTKLEDSAMYFCASLIGDEQFFGPGTRLTVL.

This clone was detected only once. CDR3 region: CASSFGTGANTEAFF. The CDR3 region has the DNA TGTGCCAGCAGCTTTGGGACAGGGGCGAACACTGAAGCTTTCTTT. The chain has TRBV7-9 and TRBJ1-1; 10 nucleotides align to TRBD1. Germline CDR1 reads SEHNR; CDR2 reads FQNEAQ (reference sequence). With V trimmed by 3 bases and J by 1 base, 2 bases remained unmatched. This CDR3 contains 15 residues.

This clone has a single count. The chain is built from TRBV28 and TRBJ2-7; TRBD1 matches at 7 bases. V lost 6 bases, J lost 0 bases, and 5 bases stayed unmatched. The CDR3 runs 14 residues. Germline CDR1 MDHEN, CDR2 SYDVKM. The CDR3 DNA is TGTGCCAGCAGACTACAGGGGAGCTCCTACGAGCAGTACTTC. It yields the protein CASRLQGSSYEQYF.

The chain links TRBV18 to TRBJ2-2; TRBD1 matches 7 bases. Per germline, CDR1 KGHSH and CDR2 LQKENI. This CDR3 has 15 amino acids. V lost 4 bases to trimming and J lost 0 bases; unmatched junction nucleotides: 2. The CDR3 nucleotides read TGTGCCAGCTCACAGGACAGGACGAACACCGGGGAGCTGTTTTTT. Its translation: CASSQDRTNTGELFF.

This clone was seen once. The J gene is TRBJ2-7, the V gene TRBV27; D perhaps matches TRBD2 (6 bases). Trimming removed 0 bases from V and 6 bases from J, with 30 bases in between. Germline CDR1 MNHEY, CDR2 SMNVEV (reference sequence). The CDR3 has 20 amino acids. CDR3 protein: CASSLSGGHGGSPGPLEQYF. The CDR3 DNA is TGTGCCAGCAGTTTATCTGGCGGTCACGGAGGGTCTCCCGGCCCCCTCGAGCAGTACTTC.

V usage is TRBV7-6 and J usage is TRBJ2-1, with 12 bases lining up with TRBD2. Trimming cost V 4 bases and J 5 bases; bases outside gene matches: 12. Looked up from germline, CDR1 is SGHVS and CDR2 is FNYEAQ. This CDR3 region has 18 residues. The CDR3 DNA reads TGTGCCAGCAGCTCTTTGTGGGCTAGCGGGAGGGAAGACAATGAGCAGTTCTTC. The encoded protein is CASSSLWASGREDNEQFF.

The chain combines TRBV18 with TRBJ2-7; D ambiguous. Trimming removed 4 bases at V and 2 bases at J, with 3 bases between. Germline V lookup: CDR1 KGHSH, CDR2 LQKENI. This CDR3 contains 11 residues. The CDR3 protein is CASSLPYEQYF. The DNA of the CDR3 is TGTGCCAGCTCACTACCCTACGAGCAGTACTTC. Combining the CDR3 with reference TRBV18 and TRBJ2-7 gives the whole variable domain NAGVMQNPRHLVRRRGQEARLRCSPMKGHSHVYWYRQLPEEGLKFMVYLQKENIIDESGMPKERFSAEFPKEGPSILRIQQVVRGDSAAYFCASSLPYEQYFGPGTRLTVT.

CDR3 loop: CAITDSANYGYTF. Written as DNA, the CDR3 is TGTGCCATAACGGACAGTGCTAACTATGGCTACACCTTC. The chain couples TRBV6-1 to TRBJ1-2, with a tentative D call TRBD1 (6 bases). CDR1 is MNHNS and CDR2 is SASEGT in the germline V gene. The V and J ends lost 10 bases and 0 bases respectively, with 12 bases between them. There are 13 residues in the CDR3.

The chain carries TRBV13 and TRBJ2-5; TRBD2 matches at 7 bases. CDR3 length: 13 residues. Germline V gene lookup returns CDR1 PRHDT and CDR2 FYEKMQ (reference sequence). The trim removed 2 bases at V and 3 bases at J, leaving 0 bases unmatched. DNA for the CDR3: TGTGCCAGCAGCTTAAGCGGGAAAGAGACCCAGTACTTC. Amino acids: CASSLSGKETQYF.

J is TRBJ2-7 and V is TRBV19; no definite D call. The CDR3 totals 15 residues. Trimming pared 0 bases from V and 2 bases from J, leaving 11 bases between. Germline CDR1 LNHDA, CDR2 SQIVND (reference sequence). DNA of the CDR3: TGTGCCAGTAGTATAGACCTACGCGGTACCTACGAGCAGTACTTC. Translated, it gives CASSIDLRGTYEQYF.

The chain joins TRBV4-3 to TRBJ2-5, with a possible D match to TRBD2 (5 bases). Germline V gene data show CDR1 as LGHNA and CDR2 as YSLEER. The CDR3 contains 13 residues. Trimming took 2 bases from V and 4 from J, leaving 8 bases between them. DNA for the CDR3: TGCGCCAGCAGCCAAAACGGAGGAGAGACCCAGTACTTC. It codes for CASSQNGGETQYF.